This T cell receptor beta chain was identified in a study of T cells in Graves' hyperthyroidism and ophthalmopathy. About the research overall: Before any treatment, at initial diagnosis, peripheral blood was collected. Findings and limits, study-wide: Among clonotypes expanded in thyroid above 0.001, most were also found in blood.

The CDR3 contains 15 residues. Per germline, CDR1 SGHRS and CDR2 YFSETQ. Trimming cost V 0 bases and J 3 bases, with 11 bases left between them. From RNA transcripts, TCR beta CDR3 regions were amplified. HTBI primers drove first-round RT-PCR of the TCR CDR3. TCRdb itself ran the multiplex PCR reads through MiXCR, one entry per CDR3 protein. This sample carries around 400,000 distinct CDR3 sequences, roughly 25% of them seen once, and the ten largest clones take roughly 70%. This clonotype was recorded many times. Its target is not known. This sequence was found in a man in his fifties or sixties with Graves' hyperthyroidism. This rearrangement joins TRBV5-1 to TRBJ2-3, with D possibly being TRBD1 (5 bases). The material sequenced was blood. As DNA, the CDR3 is TGCGCCAGCAGCTTGGAAAGGACAAGAACAGATACGCAGTATTTT. This sequence encodes CASSLERTRTDTQYF.